This T cell receptor (beta chain) was obtained from a study of T cell responses to AZD1222 COVID-19 vaccine. Study-wide results and limits: At baseline, just a handful of AZD1222 recipients tested seropositive. Clonal diversity was possibly underestimated, and the donors were mostly white British, with more females. No day 14 peak samples; only post-peak repertoires were characterized. Variant regions that are unmutated are reportedly the target of nearly half of spike-specific TCRs.

In regard to this clone: Its target is not known.

The CDR3 totals 15 residues. Trimming pared 3 bases from V and 0 bases from J, leaving 12 bases between. The germline V gene encodes CDR1 MDHEN and CDR2 SYDVKM. Method: immunoSEQ multiplex PCR; TCRdb's copy keeps in-frame clones and lacks some. Among nearly 110,000 clones listed, under 95% were seen once. The input for sequencing was peripheral blood, taken 28 days after the second AZD1222 dose. The receptor comes from an adult who received the AZD1222 COVID-19 vaccine. The V and J genes are TRBV28 and TRBJ2-7; D is ambiguous. The CDR3 region is CASSFDRFSSYEQYF. The CDR3 bases are TGTGCCAGCAGTTTCGATAGGTTTAGCTCCTACGAGCAGTACTTC.